Reported below is one TCR beta chain. The V gene lost 0 bases and the J gene lost 5 bases, with 10 bases spanning the gap. Germline V gives CDR1 GTSNPN, CDR2 SVGIG (reference sequence). The CDR3 has 13 residues. The sample belongs to a study of cytomegalovirus exposure and HLA in healthy donors. The PCR used 60 Vbeta and 13 Jbeta primers. Only in-frame clones appear in the TCRdb table, and some are missing; sequencing was by immunoSEQ multiplex PCR. This repertoire comprises 45,000 to 60,000 clones; its ten largest clones make up 6.5% to 8%. The genes are TRBV30 and TRBJ1-2; no firm D call. This receptor was identified in a woman in her 40s in good health and CMV-seronegative. Sample: PBMCs. This chain's CDR3 is CAWSVLGGYGYTF. The CDR3 DNA sequence: TGTGCCTGGAGTGTCCTCGGAGGGTATGGCTACACCTTC. Supplemented by reference TRBV30 and TRBJ1-2, the full variable domain reads SQTIHQWPATLVQPVGSPLSLECTVEGTSNPNLYWYRQAAGRGLQLLFYSVGIGQISSEVPQNLSASRPQDRQFILSSKKLLLSDSGFYLCAWSVLGGYGYTFGSGTRLTVV.